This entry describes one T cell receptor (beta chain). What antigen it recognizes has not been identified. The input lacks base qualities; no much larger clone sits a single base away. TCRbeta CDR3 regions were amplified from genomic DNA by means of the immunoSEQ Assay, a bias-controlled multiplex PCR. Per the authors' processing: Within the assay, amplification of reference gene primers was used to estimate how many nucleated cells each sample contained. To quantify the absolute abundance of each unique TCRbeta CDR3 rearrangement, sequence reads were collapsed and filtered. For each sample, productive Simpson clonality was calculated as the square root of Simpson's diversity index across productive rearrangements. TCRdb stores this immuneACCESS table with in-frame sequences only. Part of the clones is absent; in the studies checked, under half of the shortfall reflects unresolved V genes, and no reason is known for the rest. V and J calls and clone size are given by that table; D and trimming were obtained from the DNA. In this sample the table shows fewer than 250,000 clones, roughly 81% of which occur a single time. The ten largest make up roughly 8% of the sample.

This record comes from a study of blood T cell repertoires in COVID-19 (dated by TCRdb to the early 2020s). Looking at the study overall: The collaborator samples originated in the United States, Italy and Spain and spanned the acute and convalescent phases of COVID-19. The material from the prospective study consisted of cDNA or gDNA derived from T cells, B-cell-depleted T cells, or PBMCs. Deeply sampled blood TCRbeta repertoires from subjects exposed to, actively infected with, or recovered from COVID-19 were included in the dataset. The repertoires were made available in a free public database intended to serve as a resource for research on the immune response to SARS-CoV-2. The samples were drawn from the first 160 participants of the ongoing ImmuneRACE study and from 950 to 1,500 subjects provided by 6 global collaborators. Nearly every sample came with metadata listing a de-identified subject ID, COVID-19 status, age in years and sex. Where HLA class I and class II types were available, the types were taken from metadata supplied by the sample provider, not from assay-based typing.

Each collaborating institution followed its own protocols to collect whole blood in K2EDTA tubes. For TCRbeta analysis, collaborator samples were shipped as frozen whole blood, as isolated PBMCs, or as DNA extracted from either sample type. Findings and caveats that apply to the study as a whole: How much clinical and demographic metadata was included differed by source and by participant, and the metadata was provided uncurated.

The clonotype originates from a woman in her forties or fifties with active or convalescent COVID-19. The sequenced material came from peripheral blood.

The CDR3 protein sequence reads: CASSSSGTGGHFGYGYTF. The sequence in DNA is TGTGCCAGCAGCTCCTCCGGGACAGGGGGCCACTTTGGCTATGGCTACACCTTC. In this chain, TRBV11-2 is recombined with TRBJ1-2; 12 bases in the middle match TRBD1. V is trimmed back by 4 bases and J by 4 bases, and the junction contains 13 bases that no gene match accounts for. From a lookup of the germline V gene, CDR1 and CDR2 are SGHAT and FQNNGV. The CDR3 goes from the cysteine to the phenylalanine over 18 residues. The kept DNA is CDR3 alone, 54 bases in frame from the first base.